These 29 T cell receptor beta chains came from one sample sequenced in a study of blood T cell repertoires in COVID-19 (TCRdb year 2020). The receptor library was made with the immunoSEQ multiplex PCR assay. The table comes from immuneACCESS by way of TCRdb, which keeps in-frame sequences with V and J called. Part of the clones is missing from these tables; in studies checked, under half for an unresolved V gene and the rest for unknown reasons. This sample holds about 88,000 clones; over 70% were observed only once. In total, the top ten clones hold 11% of the sample. The specimen sequenced was peripheral blood. These receptors were taken from a man older than 75 with acute or convalescent COVID-19.

The gene calls are TRBV7-9 and TRBJ1-2; TRBD1 is a possible D gene (6 bases). The CDR3 spans 15 residues. The germline V and J ends were trimmed by 0 bases and 4 bases, with 12 bases remaining between them. Germline CDR1 is SEHNR and CDR2 is FQNEAQ (reference sequence). The CDR3 DNA reads TGTGCCAGCAGCTTAGCGCTGGGAGGGGGCTATGGCTACACCTTC. Translated: CASSLALGGGYGYTF. The full variable domain, in which reference TRBV7-9 and TRBJ1-2 provide the parts outside the CDR3, is DTGVSQNPRHKITKRGQNVTFRCDPISEHNRLYWYRQTLGQGPEFLTYFQNEAQLEKSRLLSDRFSAERPKGSFSTLEIQRTEQGDSAMYLCASSLALGGGYGYTFGSGTRLTVV.

The chain has TRBV30 and TRBJ1-3; 7 bases map to TRBD1. The germline gives CDR1 GTSNPN, CDR2 SVGIG (reference sequence). The CDR3 loop spans 14 amino acids. J lost 8 bases, V lost 5 bases, and 12 bases had no gene match. CDR3 nucleotide sequence: TGTGCCTGGGCCGGGACAGCTCCGGAATACACCATATATTTT. This gives the protein CAWAGTAPEYTIYF.

The count of this clone is one. V gene TRBV7-2 combines with J gene TRBJ2-7; possible D gene TRBD1, 6 bases. Trimming stripped 5 bases from V and 6 bases from J, with 17 bases between. The CDR3 has 14 amino acids. Germline CDR1 reads SGHTA; CDR2 reads FQGNSA. The DNA of the CDR3 is TGTGCCAGCAGCGTAAGCCGGGACAATCGCGAGCAGTACTTC. This codes for CASSVSRDNREQYF.

V gene TRBV28 combines with J gene TRBJ1-4, with D unclear. CDR3 length: 15 amino acids. Germline V gene data show CDR1 as MDHEN and CDR2 as SYDVKM. V lost 6 bases and J 6 bases, leaving 17 bases between the germline ends. CDR3 loop: CASRLRGLTYEKLFF. DNA for the CDR3: TGTGCCAGCAGATTAAGAGGACTAACGTATGAAAAACTGTTTTTT.

The chain uses TRBV11-3 and TRBJ2-1, with D possibly matching TRBD2 (7 bases). Trimming shortened V by 1 base and J by 8 bases, and 15 bases separated the two germline ends. The germline gives CDR1 SGHNT, CDR2 YENEEA. The CDR3 covers 15 residues. CDR3 nucleotide sequence: TGTGCCAGCAGCTTAGGTGGGGGGGCCACCTATGAGCAGTTCTTC. This sequence encodes CASSLGGGATYEQFF.

This chain connects TRBV28 to TRBJ2-7; a weak D match, TRBD1 (6 bases). CDR1 is MDHEN and CDR2 is SYDVKM in the germline V gene. V lost 3 bases and J 2 bases, leaving 11 bases between the germline ends. There are 14 residues in the CDR3. The CDR3 reads CASSFHRDTYEQYF. CDR3 in DNA: TGTGCCAGCAGTTTTCACAGGGACACCTACGAGCAGTACTTC.

This chain connects TRBV4-1 to TRBJ2-6; TRBD2 is a possible D gene (6 bases). The V gene lost 0 bases and the J gene lost 4 bases, with 16 bases spanning the gap. The CDR3 runs 18 residues. CDR1 is MGHRA and CDR2 is YSYEKL in the germline V gene. For the CDR3, the DNA is TGCGCCAGCAGCCAAGAGGGCGGGGCCCTGAGGGGGGCCAACGTCCTGACTTTC. Translated: CASSQEGGALRGANVLTF.

The chain employs TRBV6-2 or TRBV6-3 and TRBJ2-6; TRBD1 might be the D (6 bases). The germline CDR1 and CDR2 sequences are MNHEY and SVGEGT. Trimming removed 6 bases from V and 0 bases from J, with 12 bases in between. The CDR3 is 16 amino acids. The CDR3 sequence: CASSSQGTSGANVLTF. The CDR3 nucleotides read TGTGCCAGCAGCTCACAGGGTACCTCTGGGGCCAACGTCCTGACTTTC.

This clone has just a few counts. The chain carries TRBV3-1 (or the pseudogene TRBV3-2) and TRBJ1-1; no firm D call. The CDR3 extends over 13 amino acids. Germline-derived CDR1 and CDR2 are LGHDT and YNNKEL (reference sequence). V was cut by 5 bases and J by 4 bases, with 11 bases left in between. In nucleotides, the CDR3 is TGTGCCAGCAGCTATAGCACGGGCACTGAAGCTTTCTTT. It is translated as CASSYSTGTEAFF.

The chain carries TRBV10-3 and TRBJ2-7, with D uncertain. CDR1 is ENHRY and CDR2 is SYGVKD in the germline V gene. Trimming took 3 bases from V and 0 from J, leaving 6 bases between them. This CDR3 has 13 residues. This CDR3 is CAISDYSSYEQYF. The CDR3 region has the DNA TGTGCCATCAGTGATTACAGCTCCTACGAGCAGTACTTC.

The J gene is TRBJ1-1, the V gene TRBV5-5; no reliable D call. The CDR3 sequence is 16 residues long. Germline CDR1 reads SGHKS; CDR2 reads YYEKEE (reference sequence). Trimming removed 0 bases at V and 5 bases at J, with 17 bases between. CDR3 sequence reads: CASSLGVVAGRTEAFF. CDR3 bases: TGTGCCAGCAGCTTGGGGGTAGTTGCGGGGAGGACTGAAGCTTTCTTT.

The genes are TRBV18 and TRBJ1-1; 8 bases fit TRBD1. CDR1 is KGHSH and CDR2 is LQKENI in the germline V gene. J gave up 4 bases and V 3 bases, and 4 bases lay outside the gene matches. This CDR3 is built from 14 residues. The CDR3 coding sequence is TGTGCCAGCTCACCTAATACAGGGGGCACTGAAGCTTTCTTT. Amino acid sequence: CASSPNTGGTEAFF.

The CDR3 is CASRPTRDTIYF. The CDR3 bases are TGTGCCAGCCGACCTACCCGGGACACCATATATTTT. V and J are TRBV28 and TRBJ1-3; D unresolved. The V gene lost 8 bases and the J gene lost 8 bases, with 13 bases spanning the gap. Germline V gives CDR1 MDHEN, CDR2 SYDVKM. There are 12 residues in the CDR3.

The rearrangement uses TRBV29-1 and TRBJ2-1, with 7 bases identical to TRBD2. Trimming at V came to 0 bases and at J to 0 bases, leaving 5 bases not matched to a gene. The germline V gene has CDR1 SQVTM and CDR2 ANQGSEA. The CDR3 consists of 16 residues. CDR3 nucleotide sequence: TGCAGCGTTGAAGAAGGGCTAGCGGCCTCCTACAATGAGCAGTTCTTC. Residues: CSVEEGLAASYNEQFF.

This clone is a singleton in its sample. This chain uses TRBV5-1 with TRBJ1-1; tentative D call: TRBD1 (5 bases). There are 14 residues in the CDR3. V lost 7 bases and J lost 2, with 15 bases in between. The germline V gene has CDR1 SGHRS and CDR2 YFSETQ. CDR3: CASALPGVNTEAFF. DNA for the CDR3: TGCGCCAGCGCCTTACCGGGGGTTAACACTGAAGCTTTCTTT.

The chain links TRBV6-5 to TRBJ2-2, with TRBD2 matching over 10 bases. CDR1 is MNHEY and CDR2 is SVGAGI in the germline V gene. This CDR3 region has 15 residues. The V segment lost 6 bases and the J segment 3 bases; nucleotides outside the gene matches: 4. CDR3 sequence reads: CASRPSGSDTGELFF. The CDR3 DNA follows: TGTGCCAGCAGACCTAGCGGGAGCGACACCGGGGAGCTGTTTTTT.

This clone was picked up a small number of times. V is TRBV30 and J is TRBJ1-4, with 11 bases aligning to TRBD1. This CDR3 region has 14 residues. Losses at the gene ends were 5 bases for V and 8 bases for J; bases not matched to a gene: 7. The germline V gene encodes CDR1 GTSNPN and CDR2 SVGIG (reference sequence). The CDR3 sequence: CAWERTGGREKLFF. Here the CDR3 DNA reads TGTGCCTGGGAACGGACAGGGGGCCGCGAAAAACTGTTTTTT.

Worth noting for this clone: This specimen includes other DNA sequences encoding the same CDR3. The chain recombines TRBV9 with TRBJ2-1, with D possibly TRBD2 on 5 matching bases. This CDR3 spans 15 amino acids. Between the trimmed V and J ends, which lost 0 bases and 3 bases, there was a span of 10 bases. Germline-derived CDR1 and CDR2 are SGDLS and YYNGEE. DNA of the CDR3: TGTGCCAGCAGCGTAGGTGGCGGAGGCTACAATGAGCAGTTCTTC. Its protein is CASSVGGGGYNEQFF.

This rearrangement joins TRBV7-2 to TRBJ1-2; 8 bases line up with TRBD1. Germline V gene sequence: CDR1 SGHTA, CDR2 FQGNSA. The CDR3 is 16 residues long. Trimming removed 1 base from V and 1 base from J; junction bases left unmatched: 5. The CDR3 loop is CASSLGGQGNNYGYTF. In DNA, the CDR3 is TGTGCCAGCAGCTTAGGAGGACAGGGCAATAACTATGGCTACACCTTC.

The chain employs TRBV28 and TRBJ1-5; D is ambiguous. V lost 7 bases and J 6 bases, leaving 13 bases between the germline ends. Germline lookup yields CDR1 MDHEN and CDR2 SYDVKM. The CDR3 length is 13 residues. Here the CDR3 DNA reads TGTGCCAGCATCAACCCTGGCAGTCAGCCCCAGCATTTT. Translation: CASINPGSQPQHF. Using reference TRBV28 and TRBJ1-5 for the parts outside the CDR3, the full variable domain is DVKVTQSSRYLVKRTGEKVFLECVQDMDHENMFWYRQDPGLGLRLIYFSYDVKMKEKGDIPEGYSVSREKKERFSLILESASTNQTSMYLCASINPGSQPQHFGDGTRLSIL.

This chain's CDR3 is CASSPQGARGYTF. In DNA, the CDR3 is TGTGCCAGTAGTCCTCAGGGGGCGCGCGGCTACACCTTC. This rearrangement joins TRBV19 to TRBJ1-2; 8 bases agree with TRBD1. CDR1 LNHDA and CDR2 SQIVND come from the germline V gene (reference sequence). This CDR3 is built from 13 residues. The J segment lost 8 bases and the V segment lost 5 bases, leaving 7 bases of the junction unmatched.

This chain uses TRBV10-2 with TRBJ1-5, with D unresolved. This CDR3 region has 14 residues. Germline CDR1 WSHSY, CDR2 SAAADI. Between the trimmed V and J ends, which lost 8 bases and 2 bases, there was a span of 13 bases. CDR3 nucleotide sequence: TGCGCCAGCCGCGGGGAGGGAGGCAATCAGCCCCAGCATTTT. Translated: CASRGEGGNQPQHF.

V gene TRBV10-2 combines with J gene TRBJ1-5; the D is unclear. The CDR3 spans 13 residues. Germline V gene sequence: CDR1 WSHSY, CDR2 SAAADI. Trimming shortened V by 4 bases and J by 4 bases, and 8 bases separated the two germline ends. CDR3 sequence (DNA): TGCGCCAGCAGTGGGCGGCAAAATCAGCCCCAGCATTTT. Residues: CASSGRQNQPQHF.

The J gene is TRBJ2-2, the V gene TRBV29-1; 10 positions agree with TRBD2. The J segment lost 0 bases and the V segment lost 5 bases, leaving 6 bases of the junction unmatched. The CDR3 runs 16 residues. The V gene's germline CDR1 is SQVTM and CDR2 ANQGSEA. The CDR3 here is CSVPTSGETNTGELFF. In nucleotides, the CDR3 is TGCAGCGTTCCTACTAGCGGGGAGACGAACACCGGGGAGCTGTTTTTT.

The chain carries TRBV9 and TRBJ2-5, with a possible D match to TRBD2 (6 bases). The V end lost 2 bases, the J end lost 1 base, and 15 bases lay between the germline ends. CDR1 and CDR2 from the germline V gene are SGDLS and YYNGEE. CDR3 length: 16 amino acids. In DNA, the CDR3 is TGTGCCAGCAGCGTCTCAGGGTACGGGGGCCAAGAGACCCAGTACTTC. Its protein is CASSVSGYGGQETQYF. The full variable domain, rest sourced from reference TRBV9 and TRBJ2-5, is DSGVTQTPKHLITATGQRVTLRCSPRSGDLSVYWYQQSLDQGLQFLIQYYNGEERAKGNILERFSAQQFPDLHSELNLSSLELGDSALYFCASSVSGYGGQETQYFGPGTRLLVL.

The chain employs TRBV12-3 or TRBV12-4 and TRBJ1-2; D gene uncertain. The CDR3 consists of 13 residues. V lost 6 bases, J lost 1 base, and 9 bases lay in between. CDR3 nucleotides: TGTGCCAGCAGACGCAGCGGTAACTATGGCTACACCTTC. The encoded protein is CASRRSGNYGYTF.

This chain connects TRBV18 to TRBJ2-1, with 7 nucleotides matching TRBD1. With V trimmed by 3 bases and J by 0 bases, 11 bases remained unmatched. CDR3 size: 18 residues. The germline V gene has CDR1 KGHSH and CDR2 LQKENI. CDR3 protein: CASSPIQDRFLSYNEQFF. The CDR3 DNA follows: TGTGCCAGCTCACCTATTCAGGACAGGTTCCTCTCCTACAATGAGCAGTTCTTC.

This clone was seen only a few times. CDR3 sequence (DNA): TGTGCCGGGAGCCGGGGTGGTACAGATACGCAGTATTTT. Protein sequence: CAGSRGGTDTQYF. V is TRBV11-2 and J is TRBJ2-3, with a weak D call TRBD2 (5 bases). This CDR3 has 13 residues. V was clipped by 11 bases and J by 3 bases, with 15 bases between them. CDR1 SGHAT and CDR2 FQNNGV come from the germline V gene.

The rearrangement joins TRBV28 to TRBJ1-1; no clear D. The CDR3 extends over 14 amino acids. CDR1 and CDR2 (germline): MDHEN, SYDVKM. V was cut by 9 bases and J by 2 bases, with 16 bases left in between. The CDR3 loop is CASPPAGKNTEAFF. Written as DNA, the CDR3 is TGTGCCAGTCCACCGGCGGGGAAAAACACTGAAGCTTTCTTT.